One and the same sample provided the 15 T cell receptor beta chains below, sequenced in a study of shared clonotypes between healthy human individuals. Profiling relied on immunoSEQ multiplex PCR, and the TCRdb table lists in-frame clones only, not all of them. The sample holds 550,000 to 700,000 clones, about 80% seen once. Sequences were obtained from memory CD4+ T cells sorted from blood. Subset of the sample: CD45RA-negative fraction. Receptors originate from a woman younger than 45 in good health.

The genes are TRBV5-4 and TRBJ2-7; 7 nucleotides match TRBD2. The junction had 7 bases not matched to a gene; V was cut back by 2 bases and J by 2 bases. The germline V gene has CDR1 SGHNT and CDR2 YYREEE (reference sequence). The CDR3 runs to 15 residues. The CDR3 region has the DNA TGTGCCAGCAGCTTTGAGGAGGGAGGGACCTACGAGCAGTACTTC. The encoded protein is CASSFEEGGTYEQYF.

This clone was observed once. The CDR3 bases are TGTGCCAGGTCCTGGCGCACGAAACCTCCCAAAAACATTCAGTACTTC. Residues: CARSWRTKPPKNIQYF. The rearrangement links TRBV25-1 to TRBJ2-4; D unresolved. This CDR3 is 16 amino acids long. Germline V gives CDR1 MGHDK, CDR2 SYGVNS. Deletions cut 9 bases from V and 2 bases from J, with 20 bases between. Using reference TRBV25-1 and TRBJ2-4 for the parts outside the CDR3, the full variable domain is EADIYQTPRYLVIGTGKKITLECSQTMGHDKMYWYQQDPGMELHLIHYSYGVNSTEKGDLSSESTVSRIRTEHFPLTLESARPSHTSQYLCARSWRTKPPKNIQYFGAGTRLSVL.

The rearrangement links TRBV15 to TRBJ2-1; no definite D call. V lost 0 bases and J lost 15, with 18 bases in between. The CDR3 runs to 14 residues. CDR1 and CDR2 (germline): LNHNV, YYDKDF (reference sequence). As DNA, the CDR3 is TGTGCCACCAGCAGAGATCTAGGACCCGAAATTCGGTTCTTC. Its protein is CATSRDLGPEIRFF. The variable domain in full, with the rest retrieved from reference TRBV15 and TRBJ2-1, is DAMVIQNPRYQVTQFGKPVTLSCSQTLNHNVMYWYQQKSSQAPKLLFHYYDKDFNNEADTPDNFQSRRPNTSFCFLDIRSPGLGDTAMYLCATSRDLGPEIRFFGPGTRLTVL.

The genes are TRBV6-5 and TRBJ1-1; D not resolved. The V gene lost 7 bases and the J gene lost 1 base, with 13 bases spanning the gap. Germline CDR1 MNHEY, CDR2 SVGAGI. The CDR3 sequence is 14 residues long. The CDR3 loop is CASTRSLKNTEAFF. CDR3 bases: TGTGCCAGCACGAGATCACTTAAGAACACTGAAGCTTTCTTT.

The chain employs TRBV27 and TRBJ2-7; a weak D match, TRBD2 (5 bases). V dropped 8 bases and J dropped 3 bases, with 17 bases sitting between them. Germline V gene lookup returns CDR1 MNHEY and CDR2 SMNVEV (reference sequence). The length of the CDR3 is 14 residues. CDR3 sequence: CASRSEPWSYEQYF. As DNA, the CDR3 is TGTGCCAGCCGTAGCGAGCCCTGGAGCTACGAGCAGTACTTC.

The CDR3 loop reads CASSLGQGGYYEQYF. The CDR3 DNA is TGTGCCAGCAGCTTGGGGCAGGGAGGGTACTACGAGCAGTACTTC. The rearrangement joins TRBV5-4 to TRBJ2-7, with TRBD2 matching 7 bases. The junction had 6 bases not matched to a gene; V was cut back by 0 bases and J by 3 bases. The V gene's germline CDR1 is SGHNT and CDR2 YYREEE (reference sequence). This CDR3 comprises 15 residues.

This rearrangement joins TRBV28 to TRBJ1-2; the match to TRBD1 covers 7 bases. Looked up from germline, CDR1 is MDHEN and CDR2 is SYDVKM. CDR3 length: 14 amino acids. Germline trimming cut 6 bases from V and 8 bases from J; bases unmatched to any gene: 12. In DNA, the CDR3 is TGTGCCAGCAGCTCTCATACAGGGGTCGTAGGCTACACCTTC. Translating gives CASSSHTGVVGYTF.

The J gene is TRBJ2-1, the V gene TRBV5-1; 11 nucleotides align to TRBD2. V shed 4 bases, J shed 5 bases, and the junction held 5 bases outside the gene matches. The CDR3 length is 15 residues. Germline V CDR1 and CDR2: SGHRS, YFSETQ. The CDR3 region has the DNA TGCGCCAGCAGCCGTGGGACTAGCGGTGACAATGAGCAGTTCTTC. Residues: CASSRGTSGDNEQFF.

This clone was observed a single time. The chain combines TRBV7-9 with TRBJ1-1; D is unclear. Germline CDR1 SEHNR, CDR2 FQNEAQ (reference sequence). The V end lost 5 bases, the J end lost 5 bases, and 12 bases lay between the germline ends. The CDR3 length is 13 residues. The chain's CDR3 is CASSPRAGTEAFF. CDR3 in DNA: TGTGCCAGCAGCCCGAGAGCGGGAACTGAAGCTTTCTTT.

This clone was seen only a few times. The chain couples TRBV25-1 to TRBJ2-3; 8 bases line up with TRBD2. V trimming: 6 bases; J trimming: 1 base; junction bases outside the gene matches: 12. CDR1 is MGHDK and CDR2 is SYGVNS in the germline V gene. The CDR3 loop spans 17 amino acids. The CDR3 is CASSDSTGTRGTDTQYF. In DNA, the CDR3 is TGTGCCAGCAGCGATTCCACCGGGACTAGGGGCACAGATACGCAGTATTTT.

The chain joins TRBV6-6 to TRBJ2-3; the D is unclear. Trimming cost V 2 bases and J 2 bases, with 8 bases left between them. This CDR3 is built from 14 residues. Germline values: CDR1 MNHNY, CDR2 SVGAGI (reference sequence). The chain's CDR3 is CASSYLTVTDTQYF. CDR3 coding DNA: TGTGCCAGCAGTTACCTCACAGTCACAGATACGCAGTATTTT.

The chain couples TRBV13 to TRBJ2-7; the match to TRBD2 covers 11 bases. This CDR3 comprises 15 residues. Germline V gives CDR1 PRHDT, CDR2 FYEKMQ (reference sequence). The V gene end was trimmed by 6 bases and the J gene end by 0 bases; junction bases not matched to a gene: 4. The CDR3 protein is CASRSGTSGSYEQYF. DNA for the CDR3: TGTGCCAGCAGAAGCGGGACTAGCGGCTCCTACGAGCAGTACTTC. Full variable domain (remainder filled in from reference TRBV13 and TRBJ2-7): AAGVIQSPRHLIKEKRETATLKCYPIPRHDTVYWYQQGPGQDPQFLISFYEKMQSDKGSIPDRFSAQQFSDYHSELNMSSLELGDSALYFCASRSGTSGSYEQYFGPGTRLTVT.

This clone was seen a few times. DNA for the CDR3: TGTGCCAGCTCACCGGTCCACGATAGCAATCAGCCCCAGCATTTT. As protein: CASSPVHDSNQPQHF. The chain couples TRBV18 to TRBJ1-5; D unclear. V gave up 3 bases and J gave up 0 bases, with 9 bases separating them. The length of the CDR3 is 15 residues. In germline, CDR1 is KGHSH, CDR2 LQKENI.

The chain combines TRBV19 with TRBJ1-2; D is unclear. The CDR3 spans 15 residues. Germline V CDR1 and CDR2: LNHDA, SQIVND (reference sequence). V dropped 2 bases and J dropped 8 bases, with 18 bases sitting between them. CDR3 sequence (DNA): TGTGCCAGTAGTATAAGGTCGACGGCTCCTCGGGGCTACACCTTC. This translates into CASSIRSTAPRGYTF.

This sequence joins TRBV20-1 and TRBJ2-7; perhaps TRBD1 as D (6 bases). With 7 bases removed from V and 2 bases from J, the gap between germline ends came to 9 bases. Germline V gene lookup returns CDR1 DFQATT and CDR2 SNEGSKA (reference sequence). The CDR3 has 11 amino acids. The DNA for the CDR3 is TGCAGTGTTCAGGGGACCTACGAGCAGTACTTC. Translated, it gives CSVQGTYEQYF.